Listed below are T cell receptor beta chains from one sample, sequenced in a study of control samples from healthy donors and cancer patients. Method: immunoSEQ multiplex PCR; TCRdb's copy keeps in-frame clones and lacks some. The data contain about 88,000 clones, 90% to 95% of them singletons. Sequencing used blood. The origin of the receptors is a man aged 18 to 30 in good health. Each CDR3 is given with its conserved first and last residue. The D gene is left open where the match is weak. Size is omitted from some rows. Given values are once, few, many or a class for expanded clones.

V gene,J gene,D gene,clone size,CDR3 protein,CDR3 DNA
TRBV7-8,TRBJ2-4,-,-,CASSSEQGGYIQYF,TGTGCCAGCAGCTCGGAACAGGGAGGCTACATTCAGTACTTC
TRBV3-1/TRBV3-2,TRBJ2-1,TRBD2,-,CASSHIAGGHNEQFF,TGTGCCAGCAGCCATATAGCGGGGGGGCACAATGAGCAGTTCTTC
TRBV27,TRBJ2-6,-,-,CASSLNGGQISGANVLTF,TGTGCCAGCAGTTTAAACGGGGGACAAATTTCTGGGGCCAACGTCCTGACTTTC
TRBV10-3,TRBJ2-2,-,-,CAISEAPLGTANTGELFF,TGTGCCATCAGTGAAGCCCCCCTGGGCACCGCGAACACCGGGGAGCTGTTTTTT
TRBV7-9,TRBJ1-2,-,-,CALRDSNYGYTF,TGTGCCCTTAGGGACTCGAACTATGGCTACACCTTC
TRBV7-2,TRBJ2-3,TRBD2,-,CASSPSGATDTQYF,TGTGCCAGCAGCCCTAGCGGGGCCACAGATACGCAGTATTTT
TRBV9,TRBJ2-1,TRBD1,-,CASSVEGATYNEQFF,TGTGCCAGCAGCGTAGAGGGGGCCACTTACAATGAGCAGTTCTTC
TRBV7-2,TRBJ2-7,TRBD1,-,CASSLPDRGGEQYF,TGTGCCAGCAGCTTACCGGACAGGGGTGGCGAGCAGTACTTC
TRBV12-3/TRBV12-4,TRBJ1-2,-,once,CASSSQGTPGYTF,TGTGCCAGCAGTTCGCAAGGGACACCGGGCTACACCTTC
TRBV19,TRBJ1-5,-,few,CASSIIHNQPQHF,TGTGCCAGTAGTATAATCCACAATCAGCCCCAGCATTTT
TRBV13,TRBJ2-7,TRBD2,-,CASSYTLGAGLYEQYF,TGTGCCAGCAGCTACACTCTCGGAGCGGGACTCTACGAGCAGTACTTC
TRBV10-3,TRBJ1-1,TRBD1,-,CAIGKTGTGGRVTEAFF,TGTGCCATCGGGAAGACCGGGACAGGGGGGCGGGTGACTGAAGCTTTCTTT
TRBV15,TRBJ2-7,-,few,CATSREGGLRGRAYEQYF,TGTGCCACCAGCAGAGAAGGGGGGCTACGTGGAAGGGCCTACGAGCAGTACTTC
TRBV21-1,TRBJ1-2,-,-,CASSKVVGQGILSYGYTF,-
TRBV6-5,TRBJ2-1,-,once,CASALGDTEREQFF,TGTGCCAGCGCCCTTGGGGACACGGAGCGGGAGCAGTTCTTC
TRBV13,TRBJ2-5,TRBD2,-,CASSSGTSGETQYF,TGTGCCAGCAGCTCCGGGACTAGCGGAGAGACCCAGTACTTC
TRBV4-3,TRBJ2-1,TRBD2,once,CASSPLGGTEQFF,TGCGCCAGCAGCCCCTTGGGGGGGACTGAGCAGTTCTTC
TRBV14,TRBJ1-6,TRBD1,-,CASSQLTGGPSSYNSPLHF,TGTGCCAGCAGCCAACTTACAGGGGGTCCGAGCTCCTATAATTCACCCCTCCACTTT
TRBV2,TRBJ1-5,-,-,CASSDIGSNQPQHF,TGTGCCAGCAGTGACATCGGAAGCAATCAGCCCCAGCATTTT
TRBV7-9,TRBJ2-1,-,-,CASRTANEQFF,TGTGCCAGCAGAACGGCCAATGAGCAGTTCTTC
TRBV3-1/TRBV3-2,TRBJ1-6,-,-,CASSSTWRGDSPLHF,TGTGCCAGCAGTTCCACATGGAGGGGGGATTCACCCCTCCACTTT
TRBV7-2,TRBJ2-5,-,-,CASSIQGWETQYF,TGTGCCAGCAGCATACAGGGCTGGGAGACCCAGTACTTC
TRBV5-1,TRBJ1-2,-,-,CASSPDRIYGYTF,TGCGCCAGCAGCCCCGACAGGATCTATGGCTACACCTTC
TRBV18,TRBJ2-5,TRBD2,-,CASSPPAGGRETQYF,TGTGCCAGCTCACCACCGGCGGGGGGCAGGGAGACCCAGTACTTC
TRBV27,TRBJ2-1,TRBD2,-,CASAKLAEVYNEQFF,TGTGCCAGCGCCAAACTAGCGGAGGTCTACAATGAGCAGTTCTTC
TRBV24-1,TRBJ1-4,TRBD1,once,CATRQGAVEKLFF,TGTGCCACAAGACAGGGGGCCGTTGAAAAACTGTTTTTT
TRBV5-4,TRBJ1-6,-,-,CASSYGQYYNSPLHF,TGTGCCAGCAGCTATGGACAGTATTATAATTCACCCCTCCACTTT
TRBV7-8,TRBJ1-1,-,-,CASSAQGLNTEAFF,TGTGCCAGCAGCGCACAGGGCTTGAACACTGAAGCTTTCTTT
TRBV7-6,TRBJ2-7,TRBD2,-,CASSPRTSGDYYEQYF,TGTGCCAGCAGCCCCAGGACTAGCGGGGATTACTACGAGCAGTACTTC
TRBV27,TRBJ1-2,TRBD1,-,CASSFRTGAGYTF,TGTGCCAGCAGTTTCCGGACAGGGGCGGGCTACACCTTC
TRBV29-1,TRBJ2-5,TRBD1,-,CSAMNPDRLQETQYF,TGCAGCGCTATGAACCCGGACAGGCTTCAAGAGACCCAGTACTTC
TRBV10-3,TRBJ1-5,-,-,CAISAFLGENQPQHF,TGTGCCATCAGTGCATTCCTGGGGGAAAATCAGCCCCAGCATTTT
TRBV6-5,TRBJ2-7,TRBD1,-,CASTTSSGQPYEQYF,TGTGCCAGCACCACGTCCTCGGGACAGCCCTACGAGCAGTACTTC